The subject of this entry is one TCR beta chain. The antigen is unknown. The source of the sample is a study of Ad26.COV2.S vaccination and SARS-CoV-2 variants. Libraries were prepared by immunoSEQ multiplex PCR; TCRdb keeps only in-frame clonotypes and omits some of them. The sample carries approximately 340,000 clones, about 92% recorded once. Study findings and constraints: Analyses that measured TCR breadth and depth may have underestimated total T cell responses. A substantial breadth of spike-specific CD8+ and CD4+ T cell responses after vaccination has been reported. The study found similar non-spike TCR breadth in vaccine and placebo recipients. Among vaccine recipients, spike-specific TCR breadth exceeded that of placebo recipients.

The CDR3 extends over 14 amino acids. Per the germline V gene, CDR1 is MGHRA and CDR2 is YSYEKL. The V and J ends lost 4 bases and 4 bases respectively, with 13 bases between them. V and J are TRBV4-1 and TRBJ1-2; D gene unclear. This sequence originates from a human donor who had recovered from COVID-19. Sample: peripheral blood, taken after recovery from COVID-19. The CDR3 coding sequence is TGCGCCAGCAGCCCCGGGCCTCGCGGCTATGGCTACACCTTC. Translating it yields CASSPGPRGYGYTF.